The text below deals with one TCR beta chain. Its antigen is still unknown. Base quality data are lacking; no much larger clone is found one base away. The data were taken from a study of T cell repertoires in ileal Crohn's disease (dated by TCRdb to the late 2010s). Regarding the study in general: The median duration of disease was roughly 7.6 years, and at the time of surgery 35% of patients were active smokers. Endoscopic postoperative recurrence was defined as a Rutgeerts score above i0. The study was conducted in parallel with a multicentre cohort built to find predictors of early endoscopic recurrence after ileocolonic resection. A prospective multicentre cohort supplied the roughly 59 Crohn's disease patients whose TCR repertoires were analysed. A total of around 170 mucosal samples from 60 or so patients were sequenced, collected from several sites on the surgical specimen as well as at postoperative endoscopy. Roughly half of the patients were given postoperative therapy, with around eleven receiving thiopurines and 15 to 20 receiving anti-TNF agents. Every patient underwent surgery because of a complication, which was stricturing disease in around 61% of cases and penetrating disease in approximately 40%.

For commercial TCRB immunosequencing, about 500 nanograms of biopsy DNA were submitted for each sample. A two-step, amplification bias-controlled multiplex PCR was used by Adaptive Biotechnology to amplify CDR3 regions from genomic DNA. The first PCR used primers for every V and J gene segment; the second PCR added barcodes and Illumina adapters. CDR3 libraries were sequenced on an Illumina instrument. The original pipeline was this. Vendor-provided pipelines were combined with custom analysis of raw data in R/Bioconductor under R version 3.3.0. Clonality, which ranges from 0 to 1, was calculated as the inverse of the normalised Shannon entropy across all productive clones. High-frequency clones were defined as the share of the repertoire occupied by the top 100 clones, with only clones passing a 95% confidence test being retained. Repertoire diversity was measured with the Simpson index, and overlap between samples was measured with the Morisita-Horn index. TCRdb limited this immuneACCESS table to in-frame rearrangements with V and J called. A share of clones is missing; checked studies link under half to unresolved V genes, and the rest is unexplained. V and J calls and clone size are copied from that table; D and trimming were computed from the DNA. This sample gives 25,000 to 35,000 clones in total; roughly 81% of them show up just once. The top ten clones comprise 5.5% to 7% of the sample.

From the cysteine up to the phenylalanine, the CDR3 has a length of 16 residues. Only the CDR3 portion is preserved as DNA: 48 bases, with reading frame beginning at the first base. V sheds 2 bases and J sheds 8 bases, leaving 19 bases between their ends. CDR1 and CDR2 are drawn from the germline V gene: SGHRS, YFSETQ. Eligible patients were adults with ileal or ileocolonic Crohn's disease who had an indication for ileocolonic resection. Whole ileal mucosal biopsies were stored frozen at -80°C before DNA extraction. Genomic DNA was isolated from frozen whole biopsies using a TRizol-based method, and the DNA was quantified with a NanoDrop 2000 spectrophotometer. Study-wide findings and limitations: Compared with CD4 T cells, sorted CD8 T cells contained more high-frequency clones, which suggests that the mucosal expansions were mostly CD8. Endoscopic recurrence was found to be associated with higher high-frequency clone percentages at surgery, and recurrence was observed in all patients with clonality above 26.8% (18/57). Mucosal CD4 and CD8 T cells were sorted and sequenced only in a subgroup of patients, the size of which was not stated. Patients who were active smokers at surgery had a significantly higher proportion of clonal expansions than non-smokers (25.9% vs 17.9%, p=0.02).

The chain joins TRBV5-1 to TRBJ1-4, with an unclear D gene assignment. The material sequenced was ileal tissue. The TCR comes from an adult with Crohn's disease. The CDR3 has the sequence CASSLEGRKSFEKLFF. The sequenced DNA: TGCGCCAGCAGCTTAGAGGGAAGAAAGTCATTCGAAAAACTGTTTTTT.